This TCR beta chain is from a study of read filtering for tumor transcriptome and immune sequencing. Whole-study context: After DNase treatment, RNA was made into whole-transcriptome libraries.

This library used 300 to 450 ng RNA and molecular barcoded adaptors spanning alpha/delta and beta/gamma chains. In TCRdb, the reads were re-called with MiXCR into one record per CDR3 protein. Found here are 25,000 or so distinct CDR3 sequences, 20% to 25% of them singletons; the top ten hold roughly a sixth. Findings of the study overall: Sorted CD138-negative bone marrow cells were not purified T cells. Without single-read clonotypes, shared clonotype proportions correlated more between IR-seq and RNA-seq.

This clonotype is labeled as medium-sized. Its antigen remains unidentified. Trimming took 5 bases from V and 8 from J; bases not matched to a gene: 12. Germline V gene data show CDR1 as MNHEY and CDR2 as SVGAGI. The CDR3 loop spans 16 amino acids. The chain is built from TRBV6-5 and TRBJ2-1; TRBD2 aligns across 10 bases. The specimen sequenced was a population of CD138-negative cells sorted from bone marrow. The clonotype originates from a donor aged 40 or over with multiple myeloma. CDR3 amino acids: CASSPPGSGRAYEQFF. DNA for the CDR3: TGTGCCAGCAGTCCTCCGGGCAGCGGGAGGGCCTATGAGCAGTTCTTC.